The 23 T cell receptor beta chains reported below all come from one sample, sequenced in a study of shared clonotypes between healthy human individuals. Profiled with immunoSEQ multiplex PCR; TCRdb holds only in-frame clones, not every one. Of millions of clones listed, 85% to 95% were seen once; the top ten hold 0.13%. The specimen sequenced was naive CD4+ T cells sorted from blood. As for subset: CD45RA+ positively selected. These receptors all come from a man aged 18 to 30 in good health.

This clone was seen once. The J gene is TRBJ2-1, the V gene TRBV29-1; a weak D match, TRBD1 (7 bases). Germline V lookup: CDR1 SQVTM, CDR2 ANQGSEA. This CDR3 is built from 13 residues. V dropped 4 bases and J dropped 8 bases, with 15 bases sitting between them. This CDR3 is CSVGQGGVYEQFF. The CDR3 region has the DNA TGCAGCGTTGGGCAGGGGGGCGTATATGAGCAGTTCTTC.

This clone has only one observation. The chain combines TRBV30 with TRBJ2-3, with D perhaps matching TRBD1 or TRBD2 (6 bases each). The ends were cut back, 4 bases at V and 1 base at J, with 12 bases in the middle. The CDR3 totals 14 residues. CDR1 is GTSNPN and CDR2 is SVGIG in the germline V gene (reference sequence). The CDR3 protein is CAWTGQRGTDTQYF. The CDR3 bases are TGTGCCTGGACCGGACAGCGGGGCACAGATACGCAGTATTTT.

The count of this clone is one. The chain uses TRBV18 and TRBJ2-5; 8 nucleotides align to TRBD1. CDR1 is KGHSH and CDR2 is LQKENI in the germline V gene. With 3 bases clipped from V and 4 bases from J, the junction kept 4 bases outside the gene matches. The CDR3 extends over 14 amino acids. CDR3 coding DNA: TGTGCCAGCTCACCGACAGGGGCGGGAGAGACCCAGTACTTC. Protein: CASSPTGAGETQYF.

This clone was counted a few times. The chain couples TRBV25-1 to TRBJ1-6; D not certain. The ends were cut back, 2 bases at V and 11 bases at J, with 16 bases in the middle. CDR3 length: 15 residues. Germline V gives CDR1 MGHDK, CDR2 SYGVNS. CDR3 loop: CASSEEGPPRAPLHF. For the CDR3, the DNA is TGTGCCAGCAGTGAAGAGGGTCCGCCTAGGGCACCCCTCCACTTT.

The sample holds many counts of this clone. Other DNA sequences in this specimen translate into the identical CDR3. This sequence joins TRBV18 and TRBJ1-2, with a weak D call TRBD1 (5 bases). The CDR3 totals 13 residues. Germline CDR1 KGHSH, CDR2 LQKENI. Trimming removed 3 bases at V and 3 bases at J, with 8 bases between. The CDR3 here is CASSPQGDYGYTF. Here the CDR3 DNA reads TGTGCCAGCTCACCCCAGGGCGACTATGGCTACACCTTC.

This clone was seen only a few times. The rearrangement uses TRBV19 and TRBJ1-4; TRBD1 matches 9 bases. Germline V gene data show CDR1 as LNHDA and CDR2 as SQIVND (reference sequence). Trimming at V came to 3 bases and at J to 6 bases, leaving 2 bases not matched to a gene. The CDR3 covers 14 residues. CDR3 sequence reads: CASSMDRGDEKLFF. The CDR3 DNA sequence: TGTGCCAGTAGTATGGACAGGGGTGATGAAAAACTGTTTTTT.

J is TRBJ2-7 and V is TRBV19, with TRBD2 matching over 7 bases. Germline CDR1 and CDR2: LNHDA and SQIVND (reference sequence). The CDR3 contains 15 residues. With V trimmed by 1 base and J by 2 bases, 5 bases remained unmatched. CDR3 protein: CASSIAQRGPYEQYF. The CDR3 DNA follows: TGTGCCAGTAGTATAGCCCAGCGGGGCCCCTACGAGCAGTACTTC.

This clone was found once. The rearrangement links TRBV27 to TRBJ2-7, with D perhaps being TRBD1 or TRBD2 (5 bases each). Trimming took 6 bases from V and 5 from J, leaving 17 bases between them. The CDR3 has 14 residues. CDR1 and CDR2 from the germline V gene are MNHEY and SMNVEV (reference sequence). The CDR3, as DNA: TGTGCCAGCAGCCCGGGGCCCGAGAGGAACGAGCAGTACTTC. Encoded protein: CASSPGPERNEQYF.

CDR3 residues: CASSPDRLLYEQYF. In DNA, the CDR3 is TGTGCCAGCAGCCCGGACAGATTATTATACGAGCAGTACTTC. V is TRBV7-2 and J is TRBJ2-7; perhaps TRBD1 as D (6 bases). Trimming pared 5 bases from V and 4 bases from J, leaving 15 bases between. The germline V gene encodes CDR1 SGHTA and CDR2 FQGNSA. The CDR3 has 14 amino acids.

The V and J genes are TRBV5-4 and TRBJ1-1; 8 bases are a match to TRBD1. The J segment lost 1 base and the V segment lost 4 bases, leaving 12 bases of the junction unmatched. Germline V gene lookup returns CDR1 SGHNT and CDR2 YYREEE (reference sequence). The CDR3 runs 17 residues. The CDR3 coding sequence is TGTGCCAGCAGCGAGCACCAGGGGGCGTTAGGGAACACTGAAGCTTTCTTT. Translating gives CASSEHQGALGNTEAFF.

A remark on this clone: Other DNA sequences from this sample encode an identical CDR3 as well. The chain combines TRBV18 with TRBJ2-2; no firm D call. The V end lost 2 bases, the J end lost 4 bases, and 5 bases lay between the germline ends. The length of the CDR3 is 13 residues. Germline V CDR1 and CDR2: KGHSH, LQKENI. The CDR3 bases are TGTGCCAGCTCACCAACGGGCACCGGGGAGCTGTTTTTT. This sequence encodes CASSPTGTGELFF.

CDR3 in amino acids: CASTTDSLGTDTQYF. Written as DNA, the CDR3 is TGTGCCAGCACCACTGACAGTTTGGGGACAGATACGCAGTATTTT. The rearrangement joins TRBV9 to TRBJ2-3, with D perhaps TRBD1 (5 bases). V lost 6 bases and J lost 3, with 17 bases in between. Per the germline V gene, CDR1 is SGDLS and CDR2 is YYNGEE. The CDR3 loop spans 15 amino acids. The entire variable domain, with the rest obtained from reference TRBV9 and TRBJ2-3, is as follows: DSGVTQTPKHLITATGQRVTLRCSPRSGDLSVYWYQQSLDQGLQFLIQYYNGEERAKGNILERFSAQQFPDLHSELNLSSLELGDSALYFCASTTDSLGTDTQYFGPGTRLTVL.

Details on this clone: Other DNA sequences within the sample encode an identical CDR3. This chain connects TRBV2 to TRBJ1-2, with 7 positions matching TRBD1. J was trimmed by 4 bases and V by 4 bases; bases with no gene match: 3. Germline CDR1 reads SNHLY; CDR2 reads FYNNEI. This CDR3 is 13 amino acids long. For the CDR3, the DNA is TGTGCCAGCAGTGTTAGGGACAGCTATGGCTACACCTTC. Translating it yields CASSVRDSYGYTF. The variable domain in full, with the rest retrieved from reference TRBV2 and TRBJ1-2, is EPEVTQTPSHQVTQMGQEVILRCVPISNHLYFYWYRQILGQKVEFLVSFYNNEISEKSEIFDDQFSVERPDGSNFTLKIRSTKLEDSAMYFCASSVRDSYGYTFGSGTRLTVV.

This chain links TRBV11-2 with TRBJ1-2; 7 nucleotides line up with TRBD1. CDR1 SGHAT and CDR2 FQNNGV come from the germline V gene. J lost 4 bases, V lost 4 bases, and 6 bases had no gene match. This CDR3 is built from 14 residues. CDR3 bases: TGTGCCAGCAGCTCGTCCCCAGGGGGCTATGGCTACACCTTC. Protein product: CASSSSPGGYGYTF. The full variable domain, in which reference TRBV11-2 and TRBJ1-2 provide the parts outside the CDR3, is EAGVAQSPRYKIIEKRQSVAFWCNPISGHATLYWYQQILGQGPKLLIQFQNNGVVDDSQLPKDRFSAERLKGVDSTLKIQPAKLEDSAVYLCASSSSPGGYGYTFGSGTRLTVV.

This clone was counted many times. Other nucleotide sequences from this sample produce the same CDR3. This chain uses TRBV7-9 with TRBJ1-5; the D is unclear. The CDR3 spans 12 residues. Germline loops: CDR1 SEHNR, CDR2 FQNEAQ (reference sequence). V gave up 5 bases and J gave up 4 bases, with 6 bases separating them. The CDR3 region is CASSLTNQPQHF. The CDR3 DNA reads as TGTGCCAGCAGCCTAACTAATCAGCCCCAGCATTTT.

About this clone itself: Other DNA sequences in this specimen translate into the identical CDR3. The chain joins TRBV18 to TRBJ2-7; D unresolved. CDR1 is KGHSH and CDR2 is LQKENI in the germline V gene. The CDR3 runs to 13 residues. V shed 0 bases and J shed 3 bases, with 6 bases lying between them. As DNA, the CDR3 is TGTGCCAGCTCACCACCCGGCAGCTACGAGCAGTACTTC. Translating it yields CASSPPGSYEQYF.

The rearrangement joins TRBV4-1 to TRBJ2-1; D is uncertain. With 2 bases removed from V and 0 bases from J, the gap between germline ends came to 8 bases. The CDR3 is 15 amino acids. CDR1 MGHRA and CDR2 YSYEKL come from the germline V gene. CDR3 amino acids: CASSQQRVSYNEQFF. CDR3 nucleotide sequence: TGCGCCAGCAGCCAACAAAGGGTCTCCTACAATGAGCAGTTCTTC.

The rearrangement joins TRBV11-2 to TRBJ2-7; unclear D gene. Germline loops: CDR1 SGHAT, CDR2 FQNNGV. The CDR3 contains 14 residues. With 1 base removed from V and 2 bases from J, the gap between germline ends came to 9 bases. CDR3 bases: TGTGCCAGCAGCTTAGGAAACCGTCCCTACGAGCAGTACTTC. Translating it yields CASSLGNRPYEQYF.

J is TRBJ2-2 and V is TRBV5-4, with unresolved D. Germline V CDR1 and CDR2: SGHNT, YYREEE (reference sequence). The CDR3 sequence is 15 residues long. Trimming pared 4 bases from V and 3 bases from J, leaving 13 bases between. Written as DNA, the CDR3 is TGTGCCAGCAGCCGAGGAAAGGGTGACACCGGGGAGCTGTTTTTT. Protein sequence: CASSRGKGDTGELFF.

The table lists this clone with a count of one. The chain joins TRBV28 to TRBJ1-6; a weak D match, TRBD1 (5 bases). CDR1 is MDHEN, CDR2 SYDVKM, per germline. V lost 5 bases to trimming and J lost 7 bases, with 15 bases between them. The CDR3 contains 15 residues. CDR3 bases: TGTGCCAGCAGTCCTAGACAGTCACTCAATTCACCCCTCCACTTT. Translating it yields CASSPRQSLNSPLHF.

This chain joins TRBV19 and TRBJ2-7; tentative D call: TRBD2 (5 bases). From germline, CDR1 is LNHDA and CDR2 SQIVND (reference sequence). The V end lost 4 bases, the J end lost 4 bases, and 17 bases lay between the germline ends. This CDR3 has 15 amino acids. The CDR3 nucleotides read TGTGCCAGTAGTAAGTCTTCCGGGGAAGGTTACGAGCAGTACTTC. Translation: CASSKSSGEGYEQYF. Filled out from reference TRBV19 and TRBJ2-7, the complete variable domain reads DGGITQSPKYLFRKEGQNVTLSCEQNLNHDAMYWYRQDPGQGLRLIYYSQIVNDFQKGDIAEGYSVSREKKESFPLTVTSAQKNPTAFYLCASSKSSGEGYEQYFGPGTRLTVT.

The CDR3 DNA sequence: TGTGCCACCGCTCGGGACAGGGGTTACGACGAGCAGTACTTC. Encoded protein: CATARDRGYDEQYF. The genes are TRBV2 and TRBJ2-7; 10 nucleotides agree with TRBD1. The CDR3 extends over 14 amino acids. V gave up 10 bases and J gave up 5 bases; unmatched junction bases: 11. From germline, CDR1 is SNHLY and CDR2 FYNNEI.

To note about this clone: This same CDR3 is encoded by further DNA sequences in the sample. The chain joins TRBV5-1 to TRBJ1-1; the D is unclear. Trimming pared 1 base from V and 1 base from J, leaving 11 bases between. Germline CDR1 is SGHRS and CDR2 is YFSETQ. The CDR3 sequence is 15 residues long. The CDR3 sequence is CASSLSWVGNTEAFF. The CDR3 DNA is TGCGCCAGCAGCTTGTCCTGGGTCGGGAACACTGAAGCTTTCTTT.